A single T cell receptor (beta chain) is shown here with its context. Construction of the TCRbeta library involved unique molecular identifiers. TCRdb re-called the PCR reads through MiXCR, storing one row per CDR3 protein. The sample shows hundreds of thousands of distinct CDR3 sequences, about 15% of them seen only once. These data belong to a study of T-cell reconstitution after alpha-beta-depleted transplantation in children. The CDR3 is made up of 16 amino acids. Trimming took 1 base from V and 0 from J; bases not matched to a gene: 2. The material was PBMCs from the stem cell graft donor, obtained from the stem cell graft. The sequence was collected from a human donor who donated a stem cell graft to a child with acute myeloid leukemia. The J gene is TRBJ1-3, the V gene TRBV12-3 or TRBV12-4; 8 nucleotides agree with TRBD1. CDR3 in DNA: TGTGCCAGCAGTTTAGGGACAGGGTTCTCTGGAAACACCATATATTTT. Amino acid sequence: CASSLGTGFSGNTIYF.